These 30 T cell receptor beta chains came from one sample sequenced in a study of blood T cell repertoires in COVID-19. The protocol was immunoSEQ multiplex PCR, while the TCRdb copy is restricted to in-frame clones and leaves out a portion. The sample holds about 210,000 clones; roughly 87% are singletons and the top ten take more than 7%. Sequenced input: PBMCs or T cells enriched from blood (not recorded which). Receptor source: a man younger than 40 in a cohort exposed to, infected with or recovered from COVID-19 (not recorded which).

The chain employs TRBV28 and TRBJ1-2; D perhaps matches TRBD1 (5 bases). The CDR3 contains 13 residues. Deletions cut 3 bases from V and 8 bases from J, with 13 bases between. Germline CDR1 and CDR2: MDHEN and SYDVKM. CDR3 nucleotides: TGTGCCAGCAGTTTGCCAGGGTTAATGGGCTACACCTTC. This sequence encodes CASSLPGLMGYTF.

The chain combines TRBV24-1 with TRBJ2-2; weak D call: TRBD1 (7 bases). Germline CDR1 is KGHDR and CDR2 is SFDVKD. Trimming removed 0 bases at V and 5 bases at J, with 9 bases between. The CDR3 covers 15 residues. CDR3 loop: CATSDLPGGTGELFF. As DNA, the CDR3 is TGTGCCACCAGTGATTTGCCAGGGGGGACCGGGGAGCTGTTTTTT.

The rearrangement uses TRBV6-6 and TRBJ2-3, with 8 bases aligning to TRBD1. Germline V gene data show CDR1 as MNHNY and CDR2 as SVGAGI (reference sequence). The CDR3 consists of 16 residues. The V segment lost 2 bases and the J segment 1 base; nucleotides outside the gene matches: 5. As DNA, the CDR3 is TGTGCCAGCAGTTACCAGGGGGCGCGGGGCACAGATACGCAGTATTTT. Translating it yields CASSYQGARGTDTQYF.

V gene TRBV11-2 combines with J gene TRBJ2-3; perhaps TRBD1 as D (5 bases). There are 15 residues in the CDR3. Germline-derived CDR1 and CDR2 are SGHAT and FQNNGV. Trimming left V 3 bases short and J 1 base short, with 11 bases between. The CDR3 is CASSFVLQGTDTQYF. The CDR3, as DNA: TGTGCCAGCAGCTTCGTACTACAGGGCACAGATACGCAGTATTTT.

The J gene is TRBJ1-2, the V gene TRBV7-2; D uncertain. V was cut by 5 bases and J by 0 bases, with 19 bases left in between. The CDR3 extends over 17 amino acids. Germline CDR1 reads SGHTA; CDR2 reads FQGNSA. For the CDR3, the DNA is TGTGCCAGCAGCCCCCCGTACCCAGAAACAGCTAACTATGGCTACACCTTC. Translation: CASSPPYPETANYGYTF.

This clone showed up just once. The CDR3 reads CASSLILTGGYEQYF. CDR3 nucleotide sequence: TGTGCCAGCAGCTTAATCCTAACAGGGGGTTACGAGCAGTACTTC. The J gene is TRBJ2-7, the V gene TRBV7-8; 8 bases are a match to TRBD1. The CDR3 length is 15 residues. The trim removed 2 bases at V and 4 bases at J, leaving 7 bases unmatched. Germline-derived CDR1 and CDR2 are SGHVS and FQNEAQ.

The gene calls are TRBV7-2 and TRBJ2-7, with D perhaps matching TRBD1 (5 bases). Germline V gene data show CDR1 as SGHTA and CDR2 as FQGNSA. This CDR3 is built from 13 residues. Trimming removed 2 bases from V and 3 bases from J, with 8 bases in between. CDR3: CASSLQGGYEQYF. CDR3 nucleotide sequence: TGTGCCAGCAGCTTACAGGGCGGCTACGAGCAGTACTTC.

V is TRBV2 and J is TRBJ2-1; D perhaps matches TRBD2 (6 bases). Trimming left V 6 bases short and J 4 bases short, with 16 bases between. Per germline, CDR1 SNHLY and CDR2 FYNNEI. The CDR3 runs to 15 residues. The chain's CDR3 is CASRPWGGTYNEQFF. The CDR3, as DNA: TGTGCCAGCAGACCCTGGGGCGGGACTTACAATGAGCAGTTCTTC.

The CDR3 loop is CASGGLFSNEQFF. The DNA for the CDR3 is TGTGCCAGCGGGGGACTTTTTTCCAATGAGCAGTTCTTC. The V call is TRBV6-5, the J call TRBJ2-1, with D possibly TRBD2 on 6 matching bases. This CDR3 comprises 13 residues. CDR1 MNHEY and CDR2 SVGAGI come from the germline V gene. Trimming stripped 8 bases from V and 6 bases from J, with 14 bases between.

The chain is built from TRBV3-1 (or the pseudogene TRBV3-2) and TRBJ1-4; 8 nucleotides match TRBD1. V was pared by 4 bases and J by 0 bases, with 10 bases of the junction left unmatched. Germline V CDR1 and CDR2: LGHDT, YNNKEL (reference sequence). The CDR3 consists of 18 residues. Here the CDR3 reads CASSRAGTGESTNEKLFF. For the CDR3, the DNA is TGTGCCAGCAGCCGCGCCGGGACAGGAGAATCAACTAATGAAAAACTGTTTTTT.

CDR3 sequence (DNA): TGTGCCAGCAGCTTAGTGGGGAGGACGGCCCCCGGGGCCAACGTCCTGACTTTC. Encoded protein: CASSLVGRTAPGANVLTF. The V and J genes are TRBV7-9 and TRBJ2-6; perhaps TRBD2 as D (6 bases). The length of the CDR3 is 18 residues. The V gene lost 1 base and the J gene lost 4 bases, with 17 bases spanning the gap. Germline V lookup: CDR1 SEHNR, CDR2 FQNEAQ (reference sequence).

The CDR3 sequence: CASSYALGGYEQYF. As DNA, the CDR3 is TGTGCCAGCAGTTACGCTCTGGGAGGGTACGAGCAGTACTTC. The rearrangement uses TRBV27 and TRBJ2-7, with 7 bases fitting TRBD2. V trimming: 4 bases; J trimming: 4 bases; junction bases outside the gene matches: 7. This CDR3 contains 14 residues. Germline V gene data show CDR1 as MNHEY and CDR2 as SMNVEV (reference sequence).

This clone was observed a single time. The chain couples TRBV6-5 to TRBJ2-2; TRBD2 agrees at 11 bases. The V gene end was trimmed by 7 bases and the J gene end by 6 bases; junction bases not matched to a gene: 7. Germline CDR1 MNHEY, CDR2 SVGAGI. This CDR3 contains 15 residues. The CDR3 loop is CASILTSGSPGELFF. CDR3 DNA: TGTGCCAGCATCCTTACTAGCGGGAGTCCCGGGGAGCTGTTTTTT.

The V and J genes are TRBV2 and TRBJ2-3, with 8 bases identical to TRBD2. This CDR3 is built from 15 residues. CDR1 is SNHLY, CDR2 FYNNEI, per germline. Trimming removed 9 bases from V and 6 bases from J; junction bases left unmatched: 14. In nucleotides, the CDR3 is TGTGCCAGTACAGAAGCGGGAGTAGCAACTGATACGCAGTATTTT. Translating gives CASTEAGVATDTQYF.

This chain uses TRBV5-1 with TRBJ1-1; D may be TRBD1 (6 bases). Germline V gene sequence: CDR1 SGHRS, CDR2 YFSETQ. The CDR3 covers 16 residues. V was cut by 2 bases and J by 4 bases, with 18 bases left in between. CDR3 residues: CASSFGDTPSPTEAFF. For the CDR3, the DNA is TGCGCCAGCAGCTTCGGGGACACCCCATCCCCCACTGAAGCTTTCTTT.

The J gene is TRBJ2-4, the V gene TRBV5-4, with a possible D match to TRBD1 (6 bases). CDR3 length: 13 amino acids. Between the trimmed V and J ends, which lost 3 bases and 10 bases, there was a span of 14 bases. Germline V CDR1 and CDR2: SGHNT, YYREEE (reference sequence). CDR3 sequence reads: CASSSPRGIIQYF. Here the CDR3 DNA reads TGTGCCAGCAGCTCCCCTAGGGGGATTATTCAGTACTTC.

The V call is TRBV27, the J call TRBJ2-7; a weak D match, TRBD1 (5 bases). The CDR3 covers 14 residues. From germline, CDR1 is MNHEY and CDR2 SMNVEV (reference sequence). Trimming took off 4 bases at V and 0 bases at J, with 10 bases between the two ends. The CDR3 loop is CASSYQGPSYEQYF. CDR3 nucleotides: TGTGCCAGCAGTTATCAGGGCCCCTCCTACGAGCAGTACTTC.

This sequence joins TRBV14 and TRBJ2-2; D is perhaps TRBD1 (6 bases). The CDR3 sequence is 16 residues long. Trimming removed 0 bases at V and 6 bases at J, with 14 bases between. Germline-derived CDR1 and CDR2 are SGHDN and FVKESK. The CDR3 DNA sequence: TGTGCCAGCAGCCAAGAGATGTACTCAGGGGCCGGGGAGCTGTTTTTT. It codes for CASSQEMYSGAGELFF.

The chain carries TRBV27 and TRBJ1-2; 8 positions match TRBD1. The V gene end was trimmed by 3 bases and the J gene end by 5 bases; junction bases not matched to a gene: 2. CDR1 and CDR2 (germline): MNHEY, SMNVEV (reference sequence). CDR3 length: 13 amino acids. CDR3: CASSLDRDYGYTF. The CDR3 DNA sequence: TGTGCCAGCAGTTTGGACAGGGATTATGGCTACACCTTC.

The rearrangement uses TRBV11-2 and TRBJ2-1; 12 nucleotides align to TRBD2. The germline V gene encodes CDR1 SGHAT and CDR2 FQNNGV. V lost 1 base and J lost 15; bases outside the gene matches: 10. This CDR3 contains 15 residues. In DNA form, the CDR3 reads TGTGCCAGCAGCTTAGTAGGAACTAGCGGGAGGTCGGCGTTCTTC. It translates to CASSLVGTSGRSAFF.

The gene calls are TRBV14 and TRBJ1-1, with TRBD1 identical over 10 bases. Trimming cost V 0 bases and J 1 base; bases outside gene matches: 11. The CDR3 is 19 amino acids. Germline V gene data show CDR1 as SGHDN and CDR2 as FVKESK. For the CDR3, the DNA is TGTGCCAGCAGCCAAGATTTCACGGGACAGGGGTGGAGGAACACTGAAGCTTTCTTT. It translates to CASSQDFTGQGWRNTEAFF.

This sequence joins TRBV7-9 and TRBJ1-1; possible D gene TRBD1, 5 bases. The CDR3 is 14 amino acids. Germline V gene data show CDR1 as SEHNR and CDR2 as FQNEAQ (reference sequence). Trimming removed 3 bases at V and 5 bases at J, with 13 bases between. The DNA of the CDR3 is TGTGCCAGCAGCTTCCAGGGTGTAGGAACTGAAGCTTTCTTT. It encodes CASSFQGVGTEAFF.

V gene TRBV7-2 combines with J gene TRBJ2-2, with TRBD1 matching over 9 bases. This CDR3 contains 17 residues. The germline V gene encodes CDR1 SGHTA and CDR2 FQGNSA. The V segment lost 0 bases and the J segment 6 bases; nucleotides outside the gene matches: 8. The CDR3 sequence is CASSLALGQGISGELFF. DNA for the CDR3: TGTGCCAGCAGCTTAGCGCTTGGACAGGGGATCTCCGGGGAGCTGTTTTTT. The entire variable domain, with the rest obtained from reference TRBV7-2 and TRBJ2-2, is as follows: GAGVSQSPSNKVTEKGKDVELRCDPISGHTALYWYRQSLGQGLEFLIYFQGNSAPDKSGLPSDRFSAERTGGSVSTLTIQRTQQEDSAVYLCASSLALGQGISGELFFGEGSRLTVL.

The V and J genes are TRBV11-2 and TRBJ2-3; TRBD1 matches at 10 bases. This CDR3 has 13 residues. V trimming: 6 bases; J trimming: 3 bases; junction bases outside the gene matches: 0. CDR1 and CDR2 from the germline V gene are SGHAT and FQNNGV. This CDR3 is CASRGQGTDTQYF. CDR3 in DNA: TGTGCCAGCAGGGGACAGGGGACAGATACGCAGTATTTT.

This clone was counted once. The CDR3 nucleotides are TGCAGTGCTAGTCCTGGCAAGCGGGAGAGATCCTACAATGAGCAGTTCTTC. This gives the protein CSASPGKRERSYNEQFF. The V call is TRBV20-1, the J call TRBJ2-1; 8 bases agree with TRBD2. Looked up from germline, CDR1 is DFQATT and CDR2 is SNEGSKA (reference sequence). This CDR3 is built from 17 residues. J lost 1 base, V lost 3 bases, and 11 bases had no gene match.

The genes are TRBV24-1 and TRBJ2-1; 7 bases fit TRBD2. The CDR3 contains 17 residues. Losses at the gene ends were 2 bases for V and 2 bases for J; bases not matched to a gene: 8. Germline CDR1 is KGHDR and CDR2 is SFDVKD. The DNA of the CDR3 is TGTGCCACCAGTGATTCCCCTCGGCTAGCGGCCTACAATGAGCAGTTCTTC. It is translated as CATSDSPRLAAYNEQFF.

This chain connects TRBV7-9 to TRBJ2-1; 8 nucleotides match TRBD2. This CDR3 is 14 amino acids long. Trimming cost V 8 bases and J 10 bases; bases outside gene matches: 13. Per the germline V gene, CDR1 is SEHNR and CDR2 is FQNEAQ (reference sequence). Written as DNA, the CDR3 is TGTGCCAGCGGTCGGAGCGGGGGTTCCTGGGAGCAGTTCTTC. Translated, it gives CASGRSGGSWEQFF.

The chain joins TRBV28 to TRBJ2-7, with D unresolved. The germline V gene encodes CDR1 MDHEN and CDR2 SYDVKM. Trimming stripped 2 bases from V and 6 bases from J, with 8 bases between. The CDR3 has 12 residues. CDR3 amino acids: CASSLVGGEQYF. The CDR3 DNA sequence: TGTGCCAGCAGTTTAGTCGGCGGCGAGCAGTACTTC. Based on the CDR3 plus reference TRBV28 and TRBJ2-7, the full variable domain is DVKVTQSSRYLVKRTGEKVFLECVQDMDHENMFWYRQDPGLGLRLIYFSYDVKMKEKGDIPEGYSVSREKKERFSLILESASTNQTSMYLCASSLVGGEQYFGPGTRLTVT.

The rearrangement uses TRBV6-6 and TRBJ1-1; 8 nucleotides agree with TRBD1. This CDR3 contains 14 residues. Trimming cost V 4 bases and J 1 base; bases outside gene matches: 2. In germline, CDR1 is MNHNY, CDR2 SVGAGI (reference sequence). The CDR3 DNA is TGTGCCAGCAGTTCAGGGGGCGCGAACACTGAAGCTTTCTTT. This codes for CASSSGGANTEAFF.

V usage is TRBV4-2 and J usage is TRBJ2-3; D gene unclear. From germline, CDR1 is LGHNA and CDR2 YNFKEQ. This CDR3 is built from 18 residues. Trimming removed 4 bases at V and 6 bases at J, with 26 bases between. DNA for the CDR3: TGTGCCAGCAGCCCAGTGGTGGAAAGAGCTCGGGTAACGGATACGCAGTATTTT. It encodes CASSPVVERARVTDTQYF.